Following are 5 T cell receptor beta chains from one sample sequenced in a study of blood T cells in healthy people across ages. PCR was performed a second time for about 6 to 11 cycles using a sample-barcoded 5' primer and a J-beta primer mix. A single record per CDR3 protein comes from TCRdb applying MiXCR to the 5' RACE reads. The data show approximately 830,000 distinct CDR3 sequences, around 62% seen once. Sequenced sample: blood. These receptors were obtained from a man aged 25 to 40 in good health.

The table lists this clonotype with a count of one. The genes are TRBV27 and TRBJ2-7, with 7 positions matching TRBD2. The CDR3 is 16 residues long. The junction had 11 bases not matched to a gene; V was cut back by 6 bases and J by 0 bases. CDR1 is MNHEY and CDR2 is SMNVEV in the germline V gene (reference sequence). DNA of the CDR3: TGTGCCAGCAGCCTAGGACTAGGACTGAGCTCCTACGAGCAGTACTTC. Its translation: CASSLGLGLSSYEQYF.

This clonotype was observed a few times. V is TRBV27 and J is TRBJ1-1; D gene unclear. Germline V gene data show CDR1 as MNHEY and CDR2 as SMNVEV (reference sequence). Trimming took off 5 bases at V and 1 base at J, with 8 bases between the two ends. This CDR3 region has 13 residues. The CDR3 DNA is TGTGCCAGCAGTCCCGGAGCGAACACTGAAGCTTTCTTT. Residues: CASSPGANTEAFF.

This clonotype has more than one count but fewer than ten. CDR3 residues: CASSSGSGGASLEQYF. The CDR3 DNA follows: TGTGCCAGCAGTTCAGGCAGCGGGGGGGCGTCTCTCGAGCAGTACTTC. The rearrangement links TRBV6-5 to TRBJ2-7; 10 positions match TRBD2. Germline V gene sequence: CDR1 MNHEY, CDR2 SVGAGI. V shed 4 bases, J shed 6 bases, and the junction held 12 bases outside the gene matches. The CDR3 covers 16 residues.

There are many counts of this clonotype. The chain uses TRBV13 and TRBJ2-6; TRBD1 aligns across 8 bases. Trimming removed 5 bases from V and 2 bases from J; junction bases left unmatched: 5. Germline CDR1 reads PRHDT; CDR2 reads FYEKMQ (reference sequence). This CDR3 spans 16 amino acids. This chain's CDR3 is CASSPLDRAGANVLTF. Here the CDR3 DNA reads TGTGCCAGCAGCCCGCTGGACAGGGCTGGGGCCAACGTCCTGACTTTC. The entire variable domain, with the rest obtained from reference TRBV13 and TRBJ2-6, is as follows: AAGVIQSPRHLIKEKRETATLKCYPIPRHDTVYWYQQGPGQDPQFLISFYEKMQSDKGSIPDRFSAQQFSDYHSELNMSSLELGDSALYFCASSPLDRAGANVLTFGAGSRLTVL.

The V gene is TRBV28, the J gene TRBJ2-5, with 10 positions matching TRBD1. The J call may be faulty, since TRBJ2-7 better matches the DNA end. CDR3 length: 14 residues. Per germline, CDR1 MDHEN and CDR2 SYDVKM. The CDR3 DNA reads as TGTGCCAGCAGTGTTGGACAGGGGGGTGACGAGCAGTACTTC. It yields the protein CASSVGQGGDEQYF.